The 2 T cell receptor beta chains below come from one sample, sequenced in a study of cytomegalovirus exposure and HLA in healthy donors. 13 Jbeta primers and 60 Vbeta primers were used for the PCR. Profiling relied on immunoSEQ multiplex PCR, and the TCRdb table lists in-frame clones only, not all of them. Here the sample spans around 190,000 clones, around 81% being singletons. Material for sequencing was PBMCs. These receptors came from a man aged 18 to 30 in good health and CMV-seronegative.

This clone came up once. The CDR3 reads CASSVTSGTSGRIYEQYF. The CDR3 coding sequence is TGTGCCAGCAGCGTAACGTCCGGGACTAGCGGGAGAATCTACGAGCAGTACTTC. J is TRBJ2-7 and V is TRBV9, with 14 positions matching TRBD2. Trimming removed 1 base from V and 3 bases from J; junction bases left unmatched: 9. The CDR3 runs 18 residues. Germline V CDR1 and CDR2: SGDLS, YYNGEE.

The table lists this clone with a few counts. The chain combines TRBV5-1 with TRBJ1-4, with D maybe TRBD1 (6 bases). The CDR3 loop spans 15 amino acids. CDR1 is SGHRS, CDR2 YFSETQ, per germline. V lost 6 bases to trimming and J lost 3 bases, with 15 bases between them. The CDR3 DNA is TGCGCCAGCAATGATCCGACAGGCTCTAATGAAAAACTGTTTTTT. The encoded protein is CASNDPTGSNEKLFF. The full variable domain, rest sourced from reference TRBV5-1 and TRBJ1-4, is KAGVTQTPRYLIKTRGQQVTLSCSPISGHRSVSWYQQTPGQGLQFLFEYFSETQRNKGNFPGRFSGRQFSNSRSEMNVSTLELGDSALYLCASNDPTGSNEKLFFGSGTQLSVL.